Listed here are 11 T cell receptor beta chains from one sample, sequenced in a study of blood T cells in healthy people across ages. A second PCR, run for about 6 to 11 cycles, used a sample-barcoded 5' primer plus a J-beta primer mix. TCRdb fed the 5' RACE reads into MiXCR, producing one record per CDR3 protein. The table includes 710,000 or so distinct CDR3 sequences, about 34% detected once. Material for sequencing was blood. Receptors originate from an elderly woman in good health.

This clonotype was counted many times. This chain joins TRBV7-2 and TRBJ2-3, with 7 bases identical to TRBD2. CDR3 size: 16 residues. The ends lost 1 base at V and 2 bases at J; junction bases unmatched: 6. Per the germline V gene, CDR1 is SGHTA and CDR2 is FQGNSA. The CDR3 bases are TGTGCCAGCAGCTTAGGCGGACTAGTTCTCACAGATACGCAGTATTTT. Amino acid sequence: CASSLGGLVLTDTQYF. The full variable domain, in which reference TRBV7-2 and TRBJ2-3 provide the parts outside the CDR3, is GAGVSQSPSNKVTEKGKDVELRCDPISGHTALYWYRQSLGQGLEFLIYFQGNSAPDKSGLPSDRFSAERTGGSVSTLTIQRTQQEDSAVYLCASSLGGLVLTDTQYFGPGTRLTVL.

This clonotype was found many times. The CDR3 DNA is TGCAGTGCCCAGACCGTGGGCAGCACAGATACGCAGTATTTT. Its translation is CSAQTVGSTDTQYF. The chain uses TRBV20-1 and TRBJ2-3; D call uncertain. CDR1 DFQATT and CDR2 SNEGSKA come from the germline V gene (reference sequence). This CDR3 has 14 amino acids. Trimming left V 6 bases short and J 0 bases short, with 13 bases between.

V gene TRBV3-1 combines with J gene TRBJ1-6; 7 nucleotides match TRBD1. The ends lost 7 bases at V and 5 bases at J; junction bases unmatched: 8. From germline, CDR1 is LGHDT and CDR2 YNNKEL (reference sequence). This CDR3 is 15 amino acids long. The CDR3 coding sequence is TGTGCCAGCACCTTCGGACAGGCGCATAATTCACCCCTCCACTTT. Its translation is CASTFGQAHNSPLHF.

This clonotype was found a few times. J is TRBJ1-6 and V is TRBV6-1; D unclear. Germline V gives CDR1 MNHNS, CDR2 SASEGT. This CDR3 spans 15 amino acids. V was cut by 1 base and J by 6 bases, with 10 bases left in between. Written as DNA, the CDR3 is TGTGCCAGCAGTGAAGGGCACGGGTTTAATTCACCCCTCCACTTT. This codes for CASSEGHGFNSPLHF.

This clonotype was picked up many times. V gene TRBV9 combines with J gene TRBJ2-5, with 7 positions matching TRBD2. The CDR3 runs to 17 residues. CDR1 SGDLS and CDR2 YYNGEE come from the germline V gene. The V gene end was trimmed by 1 base and the J gene end by 2 bases; junction bases not matched to a gene: 11. The CDR3 here is CASSVPAVREEQETQYF. The CDR3 DNA is TGTGCCAGCAGCGTACCGGCCGTCCGGGAGGAACAAGAGACCCAGTACTTC.

This clonotype was observed a handful of times. V is TRBV9 and J is TRBJ1-1; 9 bases line up with TRBD1. V was clipped by 0 bases and J by 5 bases; unmatched bases: 5. The CDR3 covers 15 residues. CDR1 and CDR2 (germline): SGDLS, YYNGEE. CDR3 bases: TGTGCCAGCAGCGTAGGGGGACAGGGAGGTACTGAAGCTTTCTTT. Its protein product is CASSVGGQGGTEAFF.

Remarks on this clonotype: This may come from a read error, since a much larger clone is one base off. This chain links TRBV5-1 with TRBJ2-3, with D possibly TRBD1 on 5 matching bases. Per the germline V gene, CDR1 is SGHRS and CDR2 is YFSETQ. The CDR3 consists of 15 residues. As DNA, the CDR3 is TGCGCCAGCAGCCCCGACAGCTACTCCACAGATATGCAGTATTTT. Translation: CASSPDSYSTDMQYF.

Only a few counts were recorded for this clonotype. The chain couples TRBV20-1 to TRBJ1-1; D is possibly TRBD1 (5 bases). V was shortened by 7 bases and J by 3 bases, with 21 bases between the two germline ends. This CDR3 has 15 residues. Germline loops: CDR1 DFQATT, CDR2 SNEGSKA (reference sequence). Here the CDR3 reads CSVPREIIGYTEAFF. The CDR3 nucleotides are TGCAGTGTCCCCAGGGAAATTATAGGGTACACTGAAGCTTTCTTT.

This clonotype was detected many times. J is TRBJ2-1 and V is TRBV29-1; 11 bases agree with TRBD1. From germline, CDR1 is SQVTM and CDR2 ANQGSEA. The V gene end was trimmed by 5 bases and the J gene end by 8 bases; junction bases not matched to a gene: 11. This CDR3 has 15 residues. The CDR3 coding sequence is TGCAGCGTTCCACCCCGGACAGGGGGCGGGGATGAGCAGTTCTTC. Protein: CSVPPRTGGGDEQFF.

The chain is built from TRBV27 and TRBJ2-7; D not resolved. This CDR3 spans 14 amino acids. V was trimmed by 5 bases and J by 0 bases, leaving 11 bases between them. Germline V gives CDR1 MNHEY, CDR2 SMNVEV (reference sequence). The CDR3 nucleotides are TGTGCCAGCAGTCGGACGCCGTCCTCCTACGAGCAGTACTTC. As protein: CASSRTPSSYEQYF.

The chain is built from TRBV6-1 and TRBJ1-2, with TRBD1 identical over 11 bases. CDR3 length: 14 residues. Germline V CDR1 and CDR2: MNHNS, SASEGT. V lost 8 bases to trimming and J lost 1 base; unmatched junction nucleotides: 3. The CDR3 here is CASGQGAFNYGYTF. The CDR3 coding sequence is TGTGCCAGCGGACAGGGGGCGTTTAACTATGGCTACACCTTC.